These 21 T cell receptor beta chains were sequenced from one sample in a study of chemoradiotherapy in HPV16-positive cancers. TCRdb's table, derived via immunoSEQ multiplex PCR, lists solely in-frame clones and lacks some. Of some 10,000 clones in the sample, roughly 70% were seen once. This material was obtained from a patient who underwent chemoradiotherapy. All receptors derive from a human donor with HPV-associated anogenital cancer.

In DNA, the CDR3 is TGTGCCAGCAGCCCTACATCTTGGGGCAGAAAAGACACTGAAGCTTTCTTT. Translating gives CASSPTSWGRKDTEAFF. J is TRBJ1-1 and V is TRBV7-9; a weak D match, TRBD1 (5 bases). Trimming pared 5 bases from V and 3 bases from J, leaving 22 bases between. Germline V gene sequence: CDR1 SEHNR, CDR2 FQNEAQ (reference sequence). This CDR3 has 17 residues.

This clone was seen just once. The chain joins TRBV11-2 to TRBJ2-3; D is unresolved. CDR1 is SGHAT, CDR2 FQNNGV, per germline. With 0 bases removed from V and 3 bases from J, the gap between germline ends came to 4 bases. This CDR3 is built from 13 residues. For the CDR3, the DNA is TGTGCCAGCAGCTTAGATGCAACAGATACGCAGTATTTT. Its protein is CASSLDATDTQYF.

This chain connects TRBV18 to TRBJ2-6, with D possibly matching TRBD1 (6 bases). Trimming pared 2 bases from V and 4 bases from J, leaving 12 bases between. Germline V lookup: CDR1 KGHSH, CDR2 LQKENI. CDR3 length: 16 residues. The CDR3 loop is CASSPTDRPGANVLTF. The CDR3, as DNA: TGTGCCAGCTCACCAACAGACAGGCCCGGGGCCAACGTCCTGACTTTC.

The chain uses TRBV19 and TRBJ1-4; the match to TRBD1 covers 8 bases. Germline loops: CDR1 LNHDA, CDR2 SQIVND (reference sequence). This CDR3 contains 16 residues. After removal of 7 bases from V and 7 bases from J, the junction contained 14 bases not matched to a gene. The CDR3 DNA reads as TGTGCCAGTAATCCGGGCGACAGGGGCGCGCTTGAAAAACTGTTTTTT. It is translated as CASNPGDRGALEKLFF.

This chain joins TRBV11-2 and TRBJ2-1; TRBD2 matches at 8 bases. V trimming: 0 bases; J trimming: 8 bases; junction bases outside the gene matches: 6. CDR3 length: 15 residues. The germline CDR1 and CDR2 sequences are SGHAT and FQNNGV. The CDR3 spells CASSLEFGRGDEQFF. In DNA, the CDR3 is TGTGCCAGCAGCTTAGAGTTCGGGCGGGGGGATGAGCAGTTCTTC. The entire variable domain, with the rest obtained from reference TRBV11-2 and TRBJ2-1, is as follows: EAGVAQSPRYKIIEKRQSVAFWCNPISGHATLYWYQQILGQGPKLLIQFQNNGVVDDSQLPKDRFSAERLKGVDSTLKIQPAKLEDSAVYLCASSLEFGRGDEQFFGPGTRLTVL.

The genes are TRBV5-6 and TRBJ2-5, with D uncertain. Trimming shortened V by 4 bases and J by 2 bases, and 15 bases separated the two germline ends. The germline V gene has CDR1 SGHDT and CDR2 YYEEEE. The CDR3 contains 15 residues. The CDR3 DNA follows: TGTGCCAGCAGCCCCCGTTGGGGTCCGCAAGAGACCCAGTACTTC. It translates to CASSPRWGPQETQYF. Filled out from reference TRBV5-6 and TRBJ2-5, the complete variable domain reads DAGVTQSPTHLIKTRGQQVTLRCSPKSGHDTVSWYQQALGQGPQFIFQYYEEEERQRGNFPDRFSGHQFPNYSSELNVNALLLGDSALYLCASSPRWGPQETQYFGPGTRLLVL.

This chain links TRBV7-8 with TRBJ1-1; D is undetermined. The V end was cut by 5 bases, the J end by 4 bases, with 8 bases between. There are 12 residues in the CDR3. Germline CDR1 is SGHVS and CDR2 is FQNEAQ. DNA of the CDR3: TGTGCCAGCAGCGGTCGGAGCACTGAAGCTTTCTTT. It encodes CASSGRSTEAFF.

There are a few counts of this clone. The chain carries TRBV6-1 and TRBJ2-7; D is perhaps TRBD2 (6 bases). Trimming took 7 bases from V and 4 from J, leaving 14 bases between them. This CDR3 contains 13 residues. Germline CDR1 is MNHNS and CDR2 is SASEGT. The CDR3 sequence is CASKEGPGYEQYF. CDR3 nucleotide sequence: TGTGCCAGCAAGGAGGGGCCAGGATACGAGCAGTACTTC.

The rearrangement uses TRBV5-1 and TRBJ2-1; D is ambiguous. The CDR3 length is 11 residues. Germline assignment: CDR1 SGHRS and CDR2 YFSETQ. Trimming left V 4 bases short and J 7 bases short, with 6 bases between. Here the CDR3 reads CASSTLNEQFF. The CDR3 bases are TGCGCCAGCAGCACTCTTAATGAGCAGTTCTTC.

V and J are TRBV12-5 and TRBJ2-2; 8 bases line up with TRBD1. Germline V gives CDR1 LGHNT, CDR2 FRNRAP. The CDR3 has 14 amino acids. Unmatched junction bases numbered 7, after V lost 6 bases and J lost 7 bases. CDR3 nucleotide sequence: TGTGCTAGTGGCAGGACAGGGACGGACGGGGAGCTGTTTTTT. Translated, it gives CASGRTGTDGELFF.

V is TRBV29-1 and J is TRBJ1-1; 8 bases line up with TRBD1. Looked up from germline, CDR1 is SQVTM and CDR2 is ANQGSEA. Trimming cost V 6 bases and J 8 bases; bases outside gene matches: 2. CDR3 length: 10 residues. The CDR3 here is CSVRTGEAFF. Written as DNA, the CDR3 is TGCAGCGTGAGGACAGGGGAAGCTTTCTTT.

The chain links TRBV2 to TRBJ2-1; 8 bases line up with TRBD2. The CDR3 loop spans 14 amino acids. Per germline, CDR1 SNHLY and CDR2 FYNNEI. J lost 7 bases, V lost 2 bases, and 4 bases had no gene match. DNA of the CDR3: TGTGCCAGCAGTGAAACGGGACTAGGGAATGAGCAGTTCTTC. As protein: CASSETGLGNEQFF.

The chain has TRBV2 and TRBJ2-5, with D possibly matching TRBD2 (6 bases). Germline V gene sequence: CDR1 SNHLY, CDR2 FYNNEI. V was clipped by 7 bases and J by 4 bases, with 16 bases between them. This CDR3 is 14 amino acids long. The CDR3 is CASIRGRGGETQYF. CDR3 bases: TGTGCCAGCATCCGAGGGCGGGGAGGAGAGACCCAGTACTTC.

This sequence joins TRBV30 and TRBJ1-2; 8 bases agree with TRBD1. Germline CDR1 GTSNPN, CDR2 SVGIG (reference sequence). This CDR3 has 12 residues. V lost 7 bases, J lost 4 bases, and 5 bases stayed unmatched. CDR3 DNA: TGTGCCTCCTGGACAGGGACCTATGGCTACACCTTC. It yields the protein CASWTGTYGYTF.

J is TRBJ2-1 and V is TRBV6-5; D is perhaps TRBD2 (5 bases). In germline, CDR1 is MNHEY, CDR2 SVGAGI. The CDR3 contains 13 residues. V gave up 0 bases and J gave up 10 bases, with 10 bases separating them. DNA of the CDR3: TGTGCCAGCAGTTACTCGGAGGTCACGGAGCAGTTCTTC. Translation gives CASSYSEVTEQFF.

The chain uses TRBV6-1 and TRBJ2-7; either TRBD1 or TRBD2 may supply D (5 bases each). Trimming stripped 4 bases from V and 7 bases from J, with 8 bases between. The germline gives CDR1 MNHNS, CDR2 SASEGT. The length of the CDR3 is 11 residues. CDR3 DNA: TGTGCCAGCAGTGTGGGGGAGGAGCAGTACTTC. It codes for CASSVGEEQYF.

The rearrangement uses TRBV5-1 and TRBJ2-5; TRBD2 matches at 8 bases. Germline lookup yields CDR1 SGHRS and CDR2 YFSETQ. Losses at the gene ends were 7 bases for V and 0 bases for J; bases not matched to a gene: 8. This CDR3 contains 15 residues. CDR3 in DNA: TGCGCCAGCCAAGCGGGGGTCCGGTACCAAGAGACCCAGTACTTC. The encoded protein is CASQAGVRYQETQYF.

The chain is built from TRBV5-5 and TRBJ1-1; D not resolved. V lost 0 bases, J lost 3 bases, and 18 bases lay in between. The CDR3 has 17 residues. CDR1 and CDR2 (germline): SGHKS, YYEKEE (reference sequence). The CDR3 sequence is CASSLVRLTQRDTEAFF. Here the CDR3 DNA reads TGTGCCAGCAGCTTGGTACGGTTAACTCAGCGGGACACTGAAGCTTTCTTT.

The rearrangement uses TRBV11-2 and TRBJ2-7, with 10 bases aligning to TRBD1. This CDR3 contains 14 residues. The J segment lost 2 bases and the V segment lost 5 bases, leaving 3 bases of the junction unmatched. Germline CDR1 reads SGHAT; CDR2 reads FQNNGV. Written as DNA, the CDR3 is TGTGCCAGCAGCCACGGGACAGGGGCCTACGAGCAGTACTTC. This encodes CASSHGTGAYEQYF. Full variable domain (missing parts from reference TRBV11-2 and TRBJ2-7): EAGVAQSPRYKIIEKRQSVAFWCNPISGHATLYWYQQILGQGPKLLIQFQNNGVVDDSQLPKDRFSAERLKGVDSTLKIQPAKLEDSAVYLCASSHGTGAYEQYFGPGTRLTVT.

This clone was seen more than once but under ten times. J is TRBJ2-7 and V is TRBV18, with TRBD1 matching 8 bases. V lost 3 bases and J lost 6; bases outside the gene matches: 1. The CDR3 has 12 residues. Germline CDR1 KGHSH, CDR2 LQKENI. CDR3 protein: CASSPDRVEQYF. The CDR3 DNA follows: TGTGCCAGCTCACCGGACAGGGTCGAGCAGTACTTC.

The chain has TRBV7-9 and TRBJ1-2; D is possibly TRBD1 (5 bases). Germline CDR1 reads SEHNR; CDR2 reads FQNEAQ (reference sequence). This CDR3 spans 16 amino acids. The V gene lost 2 bases and the J gene lost 2 bases, with 15 bases spanning the gap. The chain's CDR3 is CASSLYSLEGNYGYTF. CDR3 nucleotide sequence: TGTGCCAGCAGCTTATACAGTTTGGAGGGGAACTATGGCTACACCTTC.